This TCR beta chain is drawn from a study of CD8+CD57+ T cells in acquired aplastic anemia. Genomic DNA was employed as the template in profiling TCR beta VDJ and CDR3. Each CDR3 protein is one row after TCRdb ran MiXCR on the reads. The sample carries over 200,000 distinct CDR3 sequences, over 55% recorded once. V shed 2 bases, J shed 0 bases, and the junction held 8 bases outside the gene matches. The CDR3 has 16 amino acids. Germline loops: CDR1 DFQATT, CDR2 SNEGSKA (reference sequence). The genes are TRBV20-1 and TRBJ1-1; 8 bases are a match to TRBD1. Material for sequencing was sorted CD4+, CD8+, or CD8+CD57+ T cells (not recorded which) from PBMCs. The TCR comes from a human donor in good health. Written as DNA, the CDR3 is TGCAGTGCTAGAACCCCGACAGGGGAGATGAACACTGAAGCTTTCTTT. Translated: CSARTPTGEMNTEAFF.